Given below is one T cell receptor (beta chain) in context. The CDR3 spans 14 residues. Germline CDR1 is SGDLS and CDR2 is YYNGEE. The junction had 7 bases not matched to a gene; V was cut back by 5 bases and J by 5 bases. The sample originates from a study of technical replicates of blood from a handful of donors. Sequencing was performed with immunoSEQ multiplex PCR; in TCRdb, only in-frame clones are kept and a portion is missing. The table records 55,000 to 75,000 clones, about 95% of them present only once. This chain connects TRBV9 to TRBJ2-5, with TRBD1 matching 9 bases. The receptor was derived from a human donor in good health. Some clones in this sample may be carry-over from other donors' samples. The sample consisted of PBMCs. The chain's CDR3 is CASSPQGAGETQYF. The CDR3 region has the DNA TGTGCCAGCAGTCCACAGGGGGCCGGGGAGACCCAGTACTTC.